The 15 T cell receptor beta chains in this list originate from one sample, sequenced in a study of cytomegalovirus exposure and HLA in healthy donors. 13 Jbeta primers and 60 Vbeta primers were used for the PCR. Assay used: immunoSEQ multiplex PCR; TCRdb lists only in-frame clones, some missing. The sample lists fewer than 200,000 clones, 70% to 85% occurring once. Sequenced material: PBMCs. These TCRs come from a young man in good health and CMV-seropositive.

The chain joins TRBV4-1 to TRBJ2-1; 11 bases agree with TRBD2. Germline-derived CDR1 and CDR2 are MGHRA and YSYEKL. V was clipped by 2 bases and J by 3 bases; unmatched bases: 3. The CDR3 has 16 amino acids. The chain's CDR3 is CASSQSSGGGYNEQFF. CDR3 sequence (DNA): TGCGCCAGCAGCCAAAGTAGCGGGGGGGGCTACAATGAGCAGTTCTTC.

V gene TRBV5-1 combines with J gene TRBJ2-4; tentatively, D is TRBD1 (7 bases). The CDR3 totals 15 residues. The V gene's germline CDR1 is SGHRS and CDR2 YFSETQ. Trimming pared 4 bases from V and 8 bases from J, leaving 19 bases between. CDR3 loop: CASSQPGGGTDIQYF. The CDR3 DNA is TGCGCCAGCAGCCAACCAGGGGGAGGAACGGACATTCAGTACTTC.

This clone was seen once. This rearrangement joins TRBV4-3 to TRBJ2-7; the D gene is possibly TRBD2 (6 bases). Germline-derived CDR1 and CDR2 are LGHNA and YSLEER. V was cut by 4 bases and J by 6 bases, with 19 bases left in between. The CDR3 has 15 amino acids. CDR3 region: CASSPRIVGGREQYF. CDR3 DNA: TGCGCCAGCAGCCCGAGAATAGTCGGGGGACGCGAGCAGTACTTC.

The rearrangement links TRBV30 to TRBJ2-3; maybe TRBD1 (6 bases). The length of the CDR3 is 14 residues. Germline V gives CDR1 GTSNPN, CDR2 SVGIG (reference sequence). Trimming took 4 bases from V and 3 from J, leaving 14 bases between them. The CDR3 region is CAWTVTGWTDTQYF. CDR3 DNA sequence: TGTGCCTGGACCGTGACAGGATGGACAGATACGCAGTATTTT.

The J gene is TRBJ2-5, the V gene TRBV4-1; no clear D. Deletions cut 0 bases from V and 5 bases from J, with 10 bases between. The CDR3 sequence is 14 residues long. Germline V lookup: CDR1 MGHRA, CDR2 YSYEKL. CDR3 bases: TGCGCCAGCAGCCAAGAACCGGGTATGGAGACCCAGTACTTC. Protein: CASSQEPGMETQYF.

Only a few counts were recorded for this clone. CDR3 in amino acids: CASSLGTLNEQFF. CDR3 coding DNA: TGTGCCAGCAGCTTAGGGACTTTGAATGAGCAGTTCTTC. This rearrangement joins TRBV7-8 to TRBJ2-1; possible D gene TRBD2, 5 bases. The germline gives CDR1 SGHVS, CDR2 FQNEAQ. This CDR3 has 13 residues. Trimming took 1 base from V and 7 from J, leaving 8 bases between them.

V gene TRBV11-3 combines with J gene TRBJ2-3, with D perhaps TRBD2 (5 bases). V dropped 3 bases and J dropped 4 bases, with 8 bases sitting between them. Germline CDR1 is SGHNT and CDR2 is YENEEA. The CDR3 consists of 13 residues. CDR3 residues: CASSLEAADTQYF. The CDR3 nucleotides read TGTGCCAGCAGCTTGGAAGCGGCAGATACGCAGTATTTT.

CDR3 sequence reads: CASSLWSYSNQPQHF. CDR3 DNA sequence: TGTGCCAGCAGTTTGTGGAGTTATAGCAATCAGCCCCAGCATTTT. This chain joins TRBV28 and TRBJ1-5; D uncertain. The germline V and J ends were trimmed by 3 bases and 0 bases, with 9 bases remaining between them. This CDR3 has 15 amino acids. CDR1 MDHEN and CDR2 SYDVKM come from the germline V gene.

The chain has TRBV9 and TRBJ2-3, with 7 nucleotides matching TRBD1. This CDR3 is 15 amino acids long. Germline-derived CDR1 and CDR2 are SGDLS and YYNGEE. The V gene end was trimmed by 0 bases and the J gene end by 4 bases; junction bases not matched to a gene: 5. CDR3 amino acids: CASSVDRGGADTQYF. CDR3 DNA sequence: TGTGCCAGCAGCGTAGATAGAGGGGGCGCAGATACGCAGTATTTT.

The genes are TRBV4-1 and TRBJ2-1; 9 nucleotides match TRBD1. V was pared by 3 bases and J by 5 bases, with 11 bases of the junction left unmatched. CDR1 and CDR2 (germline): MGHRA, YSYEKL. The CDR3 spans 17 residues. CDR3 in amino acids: CASSQDRGINVHNEQFF. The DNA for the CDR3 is TGCGCCAGCAGCCAGGACAGGGGTATAAATGTCCACAATGAGCAGTTCTTC.

CDR3 nucleotides: TGCGCCAGCAGCCAAGTGTACAGGGTACCAGAGACCCAGTACTTC. It yields the protein CASSQVYRVPETQYF. V and J are TRBV4-1 and TRBJ2-5; a weak D match, TRBD1 (6 bases). Germline CDR1 reads MGHRA; CDR2 reads YSYEKL. The CDR3 extends over 15 amino acids. V gave up 1 base and J gave up 4 bases, with 13 bases separating them.

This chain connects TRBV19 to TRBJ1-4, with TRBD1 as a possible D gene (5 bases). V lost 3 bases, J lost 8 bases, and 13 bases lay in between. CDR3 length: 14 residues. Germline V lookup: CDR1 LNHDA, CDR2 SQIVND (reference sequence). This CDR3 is CASSISGLEEKLFF. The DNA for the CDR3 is TGTGCCAGTAGTATTTCAGGGCTTGAGGAAAAACTGTTTTTT.

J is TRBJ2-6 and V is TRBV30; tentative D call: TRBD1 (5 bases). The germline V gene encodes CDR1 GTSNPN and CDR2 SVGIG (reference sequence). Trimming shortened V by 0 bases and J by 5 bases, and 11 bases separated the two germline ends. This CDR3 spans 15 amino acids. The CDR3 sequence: CAWSVVQGWANVLTF. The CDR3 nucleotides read TGTGCCTGGAGTGTAGTTCAGGGCTGGGCCAACGTCCTGACTTTC.

The CDR3 bases are TGCGCCAGCAGTTTTGACGGAGCGGATGAAAAACTGTTTTTT. Translating gives CASSFDGADEKLFF. V is TRBV5-1 and J is TRBJ1-4; D gene ambiguous. CDR1 and CDR2 (germline): SGHRS, YFSETQ. The CDR3 has 14 residues. V lost 5 bases to trimming and J lost 6 bases, with 14 bases between them.

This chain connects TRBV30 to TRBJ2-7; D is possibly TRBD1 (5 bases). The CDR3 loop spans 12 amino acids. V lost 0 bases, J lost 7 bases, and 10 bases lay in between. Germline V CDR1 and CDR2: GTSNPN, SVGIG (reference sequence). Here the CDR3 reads CAWSVTGWEQYF. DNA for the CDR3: TGTGCCTGGAGTGTAACAGGATGGGAGCAGTACTTC.